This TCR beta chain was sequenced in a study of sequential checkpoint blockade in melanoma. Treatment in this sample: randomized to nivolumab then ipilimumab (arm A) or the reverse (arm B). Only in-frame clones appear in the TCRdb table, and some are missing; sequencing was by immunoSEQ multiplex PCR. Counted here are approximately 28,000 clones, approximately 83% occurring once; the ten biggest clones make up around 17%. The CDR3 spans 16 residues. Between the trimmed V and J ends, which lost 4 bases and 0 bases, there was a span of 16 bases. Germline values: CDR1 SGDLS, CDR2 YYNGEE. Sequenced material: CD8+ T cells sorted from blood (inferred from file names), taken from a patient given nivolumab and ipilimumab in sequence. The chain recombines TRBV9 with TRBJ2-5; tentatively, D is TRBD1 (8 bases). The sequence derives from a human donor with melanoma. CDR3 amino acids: CASSTGGGPDQETQYF. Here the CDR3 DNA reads TGTGCCAGCAGCACAGGGGGGGGGCCTGACCAAGAGACCCAGTACTTC.